The sample holds a few counts of the clone carrying this TCR beta chain. The antigen remains unidentified. This CDR3 contains 12 residues. After removal of 5 bases from V and 7 bases from J, the junction contained 4 bases not matched to a gene. Per germline, CDR1 SGHTA and CDR2 FQGNSA. This sample is part of a study of T cell repertoires in cytomegalovirus infection. Study context: Signatures in public TCR beta sequences pointed to both CMV infection and matching HLA type.

TCRdb recomputed calls from the reads with MiXCR, one row per CDR3 protein. The repertoire holds around 900,000 distinct CDR3 sequences, around 32% seen once, with about an eighth in the top ten. The sequence came from a human donor in good health (CMV status not recorded). Some clones in this sample may be carry-over from other donors' samples. V is TRBV7-2 and J is TRBJ2-7; 8 bases line up with TRBD1. Here the sequenced sample was cultured CD8+ T cells from PBMCs, taken from culture after CMV antigen stimulation. CDR3 coding DNA: TGTGCCAGCAGCCGGGGACAGGAGGAGCAGTACTTC. This gives the protein CASSRGQEEQYF.